This T cell receptor (beta chain) is drawn from a study of shared clonotypes between healthy human individuals. Sequencing used immunoSEQ multiplex PCR; TCRdb keeps in-frame clones, though not all of them. The profile shows roughly 660,000 clones, 90% of them singletons. The CDR3 consists of 18 residues. Sequenced: memory CD8+ T cells from PBMCs. Sample subset: CD45RO+ cells pooled with CCR7-negative TemRA cells. The chain couples TRBV1 to TRBJ1-3; no DNA check was done on the table's D call, TRBD1. TRBV1 is reported as a pseudogene. The sequence came from a man between 18 and 35 years old in good health. Some clones in this sample may be carry-over from other donors' samples. Here the CDR3 reads CTSSQVLPDSYSGNTIYF. The CDR3 DNA reads as TGCACCAGCAGCCAAGTTCTTCCCGACAGTTACTCTGGAAACACCATATATTTT.